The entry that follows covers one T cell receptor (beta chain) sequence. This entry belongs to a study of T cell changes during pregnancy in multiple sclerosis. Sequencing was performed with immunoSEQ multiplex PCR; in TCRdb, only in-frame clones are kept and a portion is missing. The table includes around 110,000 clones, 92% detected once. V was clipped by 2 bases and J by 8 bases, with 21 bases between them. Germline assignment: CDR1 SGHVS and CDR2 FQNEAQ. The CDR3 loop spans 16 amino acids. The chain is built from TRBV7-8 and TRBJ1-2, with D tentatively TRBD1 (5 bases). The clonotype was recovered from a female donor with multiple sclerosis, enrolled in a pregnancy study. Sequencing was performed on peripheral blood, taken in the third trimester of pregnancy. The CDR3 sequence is CASSLPATGLTSGYTF. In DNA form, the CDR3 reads TGTGCCAGCAGCTTACCTGCAACGGGACTAACAAGCGGCTACACCTTC.